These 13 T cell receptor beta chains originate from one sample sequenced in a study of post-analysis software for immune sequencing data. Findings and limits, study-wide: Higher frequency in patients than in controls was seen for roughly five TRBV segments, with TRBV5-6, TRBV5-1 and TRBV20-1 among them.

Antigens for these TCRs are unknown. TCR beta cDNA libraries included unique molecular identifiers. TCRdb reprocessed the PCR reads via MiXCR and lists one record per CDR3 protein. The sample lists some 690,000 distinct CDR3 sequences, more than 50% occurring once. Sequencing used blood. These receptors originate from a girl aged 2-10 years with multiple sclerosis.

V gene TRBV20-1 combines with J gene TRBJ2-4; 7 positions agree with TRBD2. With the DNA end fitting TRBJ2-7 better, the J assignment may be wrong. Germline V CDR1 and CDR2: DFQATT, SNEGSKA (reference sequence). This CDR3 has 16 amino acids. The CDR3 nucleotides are TGCAGTGCTAGAGAACTTCGGACTAGAAGGCCCTACGAGCAGTACTTC. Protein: CSARELRTRRPYEQYF.

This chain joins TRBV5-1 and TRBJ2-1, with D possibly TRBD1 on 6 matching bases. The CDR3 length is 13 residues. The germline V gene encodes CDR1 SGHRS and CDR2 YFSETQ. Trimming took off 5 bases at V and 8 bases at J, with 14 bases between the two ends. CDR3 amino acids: CASRALQGHEQFF. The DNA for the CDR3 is TGCGCCAGCAGGGCCCTACAGGGCCATGAGCAGTTCTTC.

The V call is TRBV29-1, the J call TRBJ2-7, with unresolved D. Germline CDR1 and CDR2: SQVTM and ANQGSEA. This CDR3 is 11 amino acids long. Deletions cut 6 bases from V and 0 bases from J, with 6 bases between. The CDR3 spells CSVRNSYEQYF. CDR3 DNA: TGCAGCGTCAGGAACTCCTACGAGCAGTACTTC.

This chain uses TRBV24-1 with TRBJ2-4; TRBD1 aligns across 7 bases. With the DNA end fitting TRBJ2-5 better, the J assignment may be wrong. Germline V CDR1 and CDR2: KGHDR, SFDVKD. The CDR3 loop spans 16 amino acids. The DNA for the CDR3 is TGTGCCACCAGTGAAGCTACAGGGGCAGGTTTGGAGACCCAGTACTTC. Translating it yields CATSEATGAGLETQYF.

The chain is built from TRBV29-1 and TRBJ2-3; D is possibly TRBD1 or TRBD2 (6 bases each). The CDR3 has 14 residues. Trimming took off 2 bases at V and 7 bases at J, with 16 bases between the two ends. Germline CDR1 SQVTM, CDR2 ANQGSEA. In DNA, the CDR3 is TGCAGCGTTGAACTTAGACTAGGGGGAAATACGCAGTATTTT. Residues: CSVELRLGGNTQYF.

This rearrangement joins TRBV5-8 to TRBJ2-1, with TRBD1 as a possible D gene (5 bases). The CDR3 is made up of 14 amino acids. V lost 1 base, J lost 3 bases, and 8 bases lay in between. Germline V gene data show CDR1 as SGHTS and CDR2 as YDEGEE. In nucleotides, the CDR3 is TGTGCCAGCAGCTTGTGGCAGGGCTACAATGAGCAGTTCTTC. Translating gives CASSLWQGYNEQFF.

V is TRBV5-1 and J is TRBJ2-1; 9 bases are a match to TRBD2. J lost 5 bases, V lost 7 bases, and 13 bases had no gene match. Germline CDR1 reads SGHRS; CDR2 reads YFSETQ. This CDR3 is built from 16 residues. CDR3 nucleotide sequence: TGCGCCAGCTTCGGGGGTAGCGGGAGCGCGGACAATGAGCAGTTCTTC. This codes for CASFGGSGSADNEQFF.

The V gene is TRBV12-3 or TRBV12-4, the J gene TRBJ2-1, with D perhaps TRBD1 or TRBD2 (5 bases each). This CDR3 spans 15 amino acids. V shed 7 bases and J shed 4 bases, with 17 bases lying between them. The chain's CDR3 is CASTEGGREYNEQFF. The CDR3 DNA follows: TGTGCCAGCACCGAAGGTGGCAGGGAGTACAATGAGCAGTTCTTC.

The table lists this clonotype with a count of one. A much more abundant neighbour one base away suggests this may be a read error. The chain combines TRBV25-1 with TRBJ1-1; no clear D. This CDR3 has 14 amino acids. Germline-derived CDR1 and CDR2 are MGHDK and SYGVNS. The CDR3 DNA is TGTGCCAGCAGTGACGGTGGAATTGACACTGAAACTTTCTTT. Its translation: CASSDGGIDTETFF.

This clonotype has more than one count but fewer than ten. CDR3 coding DNA: TGTGCCACCAGTGATATCCGACAGGGGGCGAGGGAGCAGTTCTTC. It codes for CATSDIRQGAREQFF. The V gene is TRBV24-1, the J gene TRBJ2-1; 10 bases fit TRBD1. From germline, CDR1 is KGHDR and CDR2 SFDVKD. V lost 3 bases and J lost 10; bases outside the gene matches: 8. The CDR3 is made up of 15 amino acids.

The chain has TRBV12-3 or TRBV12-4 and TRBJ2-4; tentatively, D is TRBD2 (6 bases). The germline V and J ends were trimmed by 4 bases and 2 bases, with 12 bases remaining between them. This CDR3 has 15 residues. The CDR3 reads CASSSQGGSKNIQYF. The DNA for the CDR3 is TGTGCCAGCAGTTCCCAGGGAGGATCCAAAAACATTCAGTACTTC.

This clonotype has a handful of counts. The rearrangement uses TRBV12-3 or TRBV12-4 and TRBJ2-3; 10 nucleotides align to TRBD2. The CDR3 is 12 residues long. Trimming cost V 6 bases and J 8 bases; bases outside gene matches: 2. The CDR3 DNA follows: TGTGCCAGCAGGCCTAGCGGGGGTACGCAGTATTTT. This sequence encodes CASRPSGGTQYF.

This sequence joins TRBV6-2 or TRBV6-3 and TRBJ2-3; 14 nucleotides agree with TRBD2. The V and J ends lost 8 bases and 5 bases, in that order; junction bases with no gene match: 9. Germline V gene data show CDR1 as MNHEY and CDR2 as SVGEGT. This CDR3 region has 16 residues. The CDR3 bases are TGTGCCAGCGACGGACTAGCGGGAGGATATTTAGATACGCAGTATTTT. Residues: CASDGLAGGYLDTQYF.